This T cell receptor (beta chain) was observed in a study of T cells after yellow fever vaccination. Study-level points and caveats: Among primary-vaccination clones, most reappeared after the booster, at approximately 97% for CD4 and about 90% for CD8. Abundant clonotypes (contaminants from the bulk population) could be present in FACS-sorted repertoires.

TCRdb fed the 5' RACE reads into MiXCR, producing one record per CDR3 protein. The sample yields about 320,000 distinct CDR3 sequences, around 12% seen once. The germline V gene has CDR1 MNHNY and CDR2 SVGAGI (reference sequence). This CDR3 spans 13 amino acids. Trimming removed 6 bases at V and 8 bases at J, with 16 bases between. At least ten counts were recorded for this clonotype. Its antigen is still unknown. This sequence originates from a man aged 18 to 29 who received the YFV17D yellow fever vaccine. The rearrangement joins TRBV6-6 to TRBJ1-2; weak D call: TRBD1 (5 bases). This material consisted of CD4+ T cells sorted from PBMCs, taken 15 days after the yellow fever booster vaccination. Written as DNA, the CDR3 is TGTGCCAGCAGCCCCACAGGAGGTGAAGGCTACACCTTC. Protein product: CASSPTGGEGYTF.